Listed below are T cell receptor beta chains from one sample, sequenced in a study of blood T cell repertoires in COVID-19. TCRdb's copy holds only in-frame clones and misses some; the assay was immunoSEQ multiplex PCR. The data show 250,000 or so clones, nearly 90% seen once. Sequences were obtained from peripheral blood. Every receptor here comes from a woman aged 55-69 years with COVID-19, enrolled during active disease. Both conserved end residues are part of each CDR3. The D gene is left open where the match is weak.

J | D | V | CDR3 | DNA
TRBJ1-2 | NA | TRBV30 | CAWSPHYNYGYTF | TGTGCCTGGAGTCCACATTACAACTATGGCTACACCTTC
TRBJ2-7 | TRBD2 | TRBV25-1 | CASGAGTTNGEQYF | TGTGCCAGCGGGGCCGGGACTACCAACGGCGAGCAGTACTTC
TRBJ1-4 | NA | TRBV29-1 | CSAGVATNEKLFF | TGCAGCGCCGGAGTTGCAACTAATGAAAAACTGTTTTTT
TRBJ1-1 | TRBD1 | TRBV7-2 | CASSLARGRTEAFF | TGTGCCAGCAGCTTAGCCAGGGGGAGGACTGAAGCTTTCTTT
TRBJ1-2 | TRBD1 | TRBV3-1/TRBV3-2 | CASSHWDRADYGYTF | TGTGCCAGCAGCCATTGGGACAGGGCGGACTATGGCTACACCTTC
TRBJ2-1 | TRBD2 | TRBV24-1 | CATSDSSGAGSYNEQFF | TGTGCCACCAGTGACTCAAGCGGGGCCGGGTCCTACAATGAGCAGTTCTTC
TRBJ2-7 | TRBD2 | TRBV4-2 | CASSQGTSGDYEQYF | TGTGCCAGCAGCCAAGGGACTAGCGGGGACTACGAGCAGTACTTC
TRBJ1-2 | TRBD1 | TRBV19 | CASSVDRNFYGYTF | TGTGCCAGTAGTGTGGACAGGAACTTCTATGGCTACACCTTC
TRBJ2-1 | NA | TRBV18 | CASSPGLFEQFF | TGTGCCAGCTCTCCGGGACTTTTTGAGCAGTTCTTC
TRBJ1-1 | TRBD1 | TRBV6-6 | CASSYVAGGTEAFF | TGTGCCAGCAGTTACGTCGCAGGGGGCACTGAAGCTTTCTTT
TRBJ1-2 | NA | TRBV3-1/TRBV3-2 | CASSLARGYGYTF | TGTGCCAGCAGCCTAGCCAGGGGCTATGGCTACACCTTC
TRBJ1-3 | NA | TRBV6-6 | CASSPNGQASGNTIYF | TGTGCCAGCAGTCCTAATGGGCAGGCGTCTGGAAACACCATATATTTT